The sequence of this T cell receptor beta chain was determined in a study of blood T cell repertoires in COVID-19. This CDR3 region has 13 residues. Germline V gene sequence: CDR1 ENHRY, CDR2 SYGVKD. V was clipped by 8 bases and J by 4 bases; unmatched bases: 2. Study processing details: Estimated nucleated cell counts came from reference gene primer amplification. Using immunoSEQ multiplex PCR, the repertoire was profiled, and TCRdb retains in-frame clones only, with some absent. D and trimming were read from the DNA, whereas the V and J calls and clone size are those reported in that table. The sample carries 350,000 or so clones, over 85% recorded once.

The gene calls are TRBV10-3 and TRBJ2-1; 10 positions match TRBD2. This clonotype was obtained from a woman aged 60 to 75 with COVID-19, enrolled during active disease. The specimen was peripheral blood. The CDR3 reads CAIQRGGYNEQFF. CDR3 in DNA: TGTGCCATCCAGCGGGGGGGATACAATGAGCAGTTCTTC.